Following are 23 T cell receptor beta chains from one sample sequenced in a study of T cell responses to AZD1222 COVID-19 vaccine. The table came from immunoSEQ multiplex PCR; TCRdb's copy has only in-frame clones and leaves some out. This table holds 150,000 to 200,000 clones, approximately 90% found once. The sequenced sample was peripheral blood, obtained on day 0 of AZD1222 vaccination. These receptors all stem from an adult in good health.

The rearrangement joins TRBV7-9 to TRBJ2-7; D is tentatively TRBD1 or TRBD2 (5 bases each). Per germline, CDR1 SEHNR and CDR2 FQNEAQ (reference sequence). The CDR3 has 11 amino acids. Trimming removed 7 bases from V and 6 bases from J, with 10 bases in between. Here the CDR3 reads CASTPGPEQYF. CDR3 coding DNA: TGTGCCAGCACCCCGGGACCCGAGCAGTACTTC.

CDR3 sequence reads: CASRPKPAMNSPLHF. The CDR3 nucleotides read TGTGCCAGCAGGCCCAAGCCAGCTATGAATTCACCCCTCCACTTT. The chain uses TRBV27 and TRBJ1-6; D ambiguous. Germline loops: CDR1 MNHEY, CDR2 SMNVEV (reference sequence). V lost 6 bases and J lost 7, with 16 bases in between. CDR3 length equals 15 residues.

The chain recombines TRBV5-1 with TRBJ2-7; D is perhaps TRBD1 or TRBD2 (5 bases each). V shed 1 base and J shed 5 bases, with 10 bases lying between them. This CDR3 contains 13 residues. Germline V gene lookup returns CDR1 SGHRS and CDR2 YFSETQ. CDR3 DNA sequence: TGCGCCAGCAGCTTGCTGGGGGTCCACGAGCAGTACTTC. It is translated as CASSLLGVHEQYF.

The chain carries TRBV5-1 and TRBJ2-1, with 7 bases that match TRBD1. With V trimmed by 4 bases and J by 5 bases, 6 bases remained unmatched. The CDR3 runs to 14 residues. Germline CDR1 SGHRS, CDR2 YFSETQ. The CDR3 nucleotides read TGCGCCAGCAGCATCAGGGGGTTTAACAATGAGCAGTTCTTC. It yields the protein CASSIRGFNNEQFF.

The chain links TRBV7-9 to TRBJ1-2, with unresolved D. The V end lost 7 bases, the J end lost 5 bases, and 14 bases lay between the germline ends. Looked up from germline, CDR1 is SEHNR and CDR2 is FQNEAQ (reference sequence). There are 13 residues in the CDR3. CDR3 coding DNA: TGTGCCAGCACCCAGACATTTGATTATGGCTACACCTTC. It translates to CASTQTFDYGYTF.

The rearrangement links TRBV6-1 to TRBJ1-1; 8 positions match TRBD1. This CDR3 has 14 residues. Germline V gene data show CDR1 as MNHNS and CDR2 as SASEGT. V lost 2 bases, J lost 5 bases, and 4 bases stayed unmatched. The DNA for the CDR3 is TGTGCCAGCAGTGAACAGGGGGCGCGGACTGAAGCTTTCTTT. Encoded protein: CASSEQGARTEAFF.

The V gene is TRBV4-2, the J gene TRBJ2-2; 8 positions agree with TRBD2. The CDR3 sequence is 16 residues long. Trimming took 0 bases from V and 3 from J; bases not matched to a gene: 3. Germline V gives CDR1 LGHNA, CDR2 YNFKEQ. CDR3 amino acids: CASSQELRGDTGELFF. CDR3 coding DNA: TGTGCCAGCAGCCAAGAATTGCGGGGGGACACCGGGGAGCTGTTTTTT.

CDR3 in DNA: TGTGCCAGCAGCTTTGGCCGGGGGGAGCAGTACTTC. This sequence encodes CASSFGRGEQYF. The V call is TRBV11-2, the J call TRBJ2-7, with D possibly being TRBD2 (6 bases). V lost 3 bases and J lost 7, with 10 bases in between. Germline CDR1 and CDR2: SGHAT and FQNNGV. The CDR3 extends over 12 amino acids.

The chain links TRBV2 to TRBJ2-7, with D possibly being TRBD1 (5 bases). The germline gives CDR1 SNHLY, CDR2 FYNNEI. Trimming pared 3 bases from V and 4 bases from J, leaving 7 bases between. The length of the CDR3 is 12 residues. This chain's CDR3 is CASSDKGYEQYF. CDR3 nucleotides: TGTGCCAGCAGTGACAAGGGGTACGAGCAGTACTTC.

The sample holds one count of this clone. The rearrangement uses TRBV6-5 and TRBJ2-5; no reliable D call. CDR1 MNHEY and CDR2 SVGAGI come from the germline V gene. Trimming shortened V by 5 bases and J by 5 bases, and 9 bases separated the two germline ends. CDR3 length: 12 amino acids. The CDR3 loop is CASSRVEETQYF. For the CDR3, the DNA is TGTGCCAGCAGTCGCGTAGAGGAGACCCAGTACTTC.

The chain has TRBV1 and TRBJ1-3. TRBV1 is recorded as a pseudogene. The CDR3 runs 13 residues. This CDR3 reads CTSSRGKENTIYF. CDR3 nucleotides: TGCACCAGCAGTCGGGGGAAAGAAAACACCATATATTTT.

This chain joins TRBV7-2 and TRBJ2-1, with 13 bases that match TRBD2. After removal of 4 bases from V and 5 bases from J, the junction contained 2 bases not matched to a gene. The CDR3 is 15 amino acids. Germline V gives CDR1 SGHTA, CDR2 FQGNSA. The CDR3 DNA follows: TGTGCCAGCAGCTGGACTAGCGGGAGTAACAATGAGCAGTTCTTC. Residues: CASSWTSGSNNEQFF.

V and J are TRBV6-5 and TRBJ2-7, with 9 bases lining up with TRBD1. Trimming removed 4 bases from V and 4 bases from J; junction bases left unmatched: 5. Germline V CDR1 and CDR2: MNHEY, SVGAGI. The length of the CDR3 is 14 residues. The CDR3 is CASSSTGGAYEQYF. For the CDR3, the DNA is TGTGCCAGCAGTTCCACAGGGGGCGCGTACGAGCAGTACTTC.

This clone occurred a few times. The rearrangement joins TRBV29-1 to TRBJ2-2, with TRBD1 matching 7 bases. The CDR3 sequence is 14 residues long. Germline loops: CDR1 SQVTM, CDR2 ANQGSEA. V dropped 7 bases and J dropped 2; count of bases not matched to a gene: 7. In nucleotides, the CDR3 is TGCAGCGGATTCGGGACAGATAACACCGGGGAGCTGTTTTTT. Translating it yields CSGFGTDNTGELFF.

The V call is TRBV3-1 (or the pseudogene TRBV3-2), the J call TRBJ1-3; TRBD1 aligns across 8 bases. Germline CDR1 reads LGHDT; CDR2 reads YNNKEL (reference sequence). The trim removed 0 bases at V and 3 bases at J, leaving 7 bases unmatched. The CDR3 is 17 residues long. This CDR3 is CASSQDRTRGHGNTIYF. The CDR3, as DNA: TGTGCCAGCAGCCAAGATCGGACCAGGGGGCATGGAAACACCATATATTTT.

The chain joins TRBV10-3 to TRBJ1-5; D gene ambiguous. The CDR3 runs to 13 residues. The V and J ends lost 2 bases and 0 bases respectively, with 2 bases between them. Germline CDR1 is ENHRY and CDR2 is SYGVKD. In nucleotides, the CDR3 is TGTGCCATCAGTGAGGGTAGCAATCAGCCCCAGCATTTT. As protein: CAISEGSNQPQHF.

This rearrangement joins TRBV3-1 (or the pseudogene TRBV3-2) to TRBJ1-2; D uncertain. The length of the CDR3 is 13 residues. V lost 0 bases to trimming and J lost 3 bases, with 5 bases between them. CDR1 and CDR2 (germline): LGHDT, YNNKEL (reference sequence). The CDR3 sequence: CASSQDEDYGYTF. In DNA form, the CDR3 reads TGTGCCAGCAGCCAAGATGAGGACTATGGCTACACCTTC.

CDR3 protein: CASSFLAGVNEQYF. The DNA for the CDR3 is TGTGCCAGCAGCTTTCTAGCGGGGGTCAACGAGCAGTACTTC. V and J are TRBV7-2 and TRBJ2-7; 10 bases line up with TRBD2. CDR3 length: 14 amino acids. CDR1 is SGHTA, CDR2 FQGNSA, per germline. Trimming at V came to 3 bases and at J to 5 bases, leaving 4 bases not matched to a gene.

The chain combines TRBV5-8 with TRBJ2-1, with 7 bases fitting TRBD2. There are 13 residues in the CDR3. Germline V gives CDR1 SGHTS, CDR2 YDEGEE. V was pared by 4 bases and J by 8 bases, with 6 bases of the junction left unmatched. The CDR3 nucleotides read TGTGCCAGCAGCGGGGGGAGGGTGGATGAGCAGTTCTTC. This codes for CASSGGRVDEQFF.

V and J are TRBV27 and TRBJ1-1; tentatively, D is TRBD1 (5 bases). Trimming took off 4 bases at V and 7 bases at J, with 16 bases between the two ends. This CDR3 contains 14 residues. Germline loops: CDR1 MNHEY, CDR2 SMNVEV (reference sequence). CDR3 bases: TGTGCCAGCAGTTCCGATGGCCTGAGGGGTGAAGCTTTCTTT. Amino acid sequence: CASSSDGLRGEAFF.

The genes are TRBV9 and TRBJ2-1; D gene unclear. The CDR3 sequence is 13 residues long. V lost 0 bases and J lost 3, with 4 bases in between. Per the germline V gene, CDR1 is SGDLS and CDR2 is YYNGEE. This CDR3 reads CASSVDYYNEQFF. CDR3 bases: TGTGCCAGCAGCGTAGATTACTACAATGAGCAGTTCTTC.

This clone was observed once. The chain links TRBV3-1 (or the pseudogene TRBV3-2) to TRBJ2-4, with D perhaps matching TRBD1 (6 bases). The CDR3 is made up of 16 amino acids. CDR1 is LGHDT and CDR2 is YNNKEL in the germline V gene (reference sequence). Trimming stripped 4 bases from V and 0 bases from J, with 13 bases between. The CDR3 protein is CASSPTGKRAKNIQYF. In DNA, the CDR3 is TGTGCCAGCAGCCCCACAGGGAAAAGAGCCAAAAACATTCAGTACTTC.

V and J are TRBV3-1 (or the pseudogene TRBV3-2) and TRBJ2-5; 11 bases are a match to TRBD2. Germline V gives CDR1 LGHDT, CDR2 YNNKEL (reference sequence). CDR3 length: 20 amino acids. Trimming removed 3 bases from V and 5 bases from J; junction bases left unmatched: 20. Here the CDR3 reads CASSQGGASGGHQSRETQYF. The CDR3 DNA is TGTGCCAGCAGCCAGGGCGGGGCTAGCGGGGGGCATCAAAGTCGGGAGACCCAGTACTTC.